This T cell receptor beta chain was retrieved from a study of blood T cell repertoires in COVID-19. The overall study: The analysed material was cDNA or gDNA that came from T cells, B-cell-depleted T cells, or PBMCs.

The CDR3 contains 13 residues. The V gene end was trimmed by 4 bases and the J gene end by 4 bases; junction bases not matched to a gene: 3. Germline V gene sequence: CDR1 MGHDK, CDR2 SYGVNS. In the original analysis: Estimates of nucleated cell counts were drawn from the amplification of reference gene primers. Profiling relied on immunoSEQ multiplex PCR, and the TCRdb table lists in-frame clones only, not all of them. Clone size and V and J calls were adopted from that table, with D and trimming inferred from the DNA. In the table there are roughly 340,000 clones, roughly nine tenths of which are singletons.

The J gene is TRBJ1-2, the V gene TRBV25-1; 7 nucleotides align to TRBD1. The clonotype originates from a young woman with COVID-19, enrolled during active disease. Material for sequencing was peripheral blood. This chain's CDR3 is CASSGQGVYGYTF. The CDR3 DNA reads TGTGCCAGCAGTGGGCAGGGGGTCTATGGCTACACCTTC.